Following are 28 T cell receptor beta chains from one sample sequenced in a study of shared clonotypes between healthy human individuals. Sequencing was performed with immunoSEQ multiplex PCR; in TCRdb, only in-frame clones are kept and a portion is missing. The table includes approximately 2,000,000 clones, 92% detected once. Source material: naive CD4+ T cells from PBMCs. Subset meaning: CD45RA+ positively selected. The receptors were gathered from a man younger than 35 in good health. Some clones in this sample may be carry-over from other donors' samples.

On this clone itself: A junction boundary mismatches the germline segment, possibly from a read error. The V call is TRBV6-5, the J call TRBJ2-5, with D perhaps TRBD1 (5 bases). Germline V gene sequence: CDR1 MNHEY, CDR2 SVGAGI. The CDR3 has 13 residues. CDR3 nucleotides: TGTGCCAGCAGTTACTCGGTTGTGGGGCGGAAAAACTTC. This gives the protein CASSYSVVGRKNF.

The CDR3 DNA reads TGCGCCAGCAGCGCCTGGTATAGCGCGGCCAAAAACATTCAGTACTTC. Its protein is CASSAWYSAAKNIQYF. The V and J genes are TRBV5-1 and TRBJ2-4; D is possibly TRBD2 (5 bases). V lost 4 bases, J lost 1 base, and 15 bases lay in between. The CDR3 sequence is 16 residues long. Germline values: CDR1 SGHRS, CDR2 YFSETQ.

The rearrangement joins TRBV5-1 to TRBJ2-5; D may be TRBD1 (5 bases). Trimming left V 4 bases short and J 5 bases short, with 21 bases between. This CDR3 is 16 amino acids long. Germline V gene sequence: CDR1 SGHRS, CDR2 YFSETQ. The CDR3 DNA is TGCGCCAGCAGCCCTTGGGGCCAGGGTGCGGAGGAGACCCAGTACTTC. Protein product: CASSPWGQGAEETQYF.

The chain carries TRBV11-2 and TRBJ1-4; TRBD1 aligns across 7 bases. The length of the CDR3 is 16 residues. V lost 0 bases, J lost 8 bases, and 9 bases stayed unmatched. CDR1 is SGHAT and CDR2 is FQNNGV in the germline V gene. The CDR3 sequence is CASSLDLWQGEEKLFF. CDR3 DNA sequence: TGTGCCAGCAGCTTAGATCTTTGGCAGGGGGAGGAAAAACTGTTTTTT. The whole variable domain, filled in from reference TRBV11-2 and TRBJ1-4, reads EAGVAQSPRYKIIEKRQSVAFWCNPISGHATLYWYQQILGQGPKLLIQFQNNGVVDDSQLPKDRFSAERLKGVDSTLKIQPAKLEDSAVYLCASSLDLWQGEEKLFFGSGTQLSVL.

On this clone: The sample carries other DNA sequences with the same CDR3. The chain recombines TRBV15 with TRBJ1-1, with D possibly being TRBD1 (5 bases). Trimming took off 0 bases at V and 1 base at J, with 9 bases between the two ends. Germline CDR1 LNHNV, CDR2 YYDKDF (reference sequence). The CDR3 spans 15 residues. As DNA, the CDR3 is TGTGCCACCAGCAGAGATCCTAGGGGGAACACTGAAGCTTTCTTT. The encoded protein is CATSRDPRGNTEAFF.

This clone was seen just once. The DNA for the CDR3 is TGTGCCAGCAGTTATTCCTTGAACACTGAAGCTTTCTTT. Translating it yields CASSYSLNTEAFF. The chain has TRBV11-3 and TRBJ1-1; D gene unclear. The germline V gene encodes CDR1 SGHNT and CDR2 YENEEA. CDR3 length: 13 amino acids. Trimming removed 6 bases from V and 0 bases from J, with 8 bases in between.

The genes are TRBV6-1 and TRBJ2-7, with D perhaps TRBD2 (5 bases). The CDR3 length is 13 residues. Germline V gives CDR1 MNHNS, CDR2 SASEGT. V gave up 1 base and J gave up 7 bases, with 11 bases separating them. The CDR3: CASSEVAGWEQYF. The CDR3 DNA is TGTGCCAGCAGTGAAGTGGCGGGCTGGGAGCAGTACTTC.

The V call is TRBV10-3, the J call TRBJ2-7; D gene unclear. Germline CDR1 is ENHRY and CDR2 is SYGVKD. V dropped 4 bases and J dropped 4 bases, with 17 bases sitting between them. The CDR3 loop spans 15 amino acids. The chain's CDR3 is CAISAREVGSYEQYF. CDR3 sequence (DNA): TGTGCCATCAGTGCCCGAGAAGTGGGCAGTTACGAGCAGTACTTC.

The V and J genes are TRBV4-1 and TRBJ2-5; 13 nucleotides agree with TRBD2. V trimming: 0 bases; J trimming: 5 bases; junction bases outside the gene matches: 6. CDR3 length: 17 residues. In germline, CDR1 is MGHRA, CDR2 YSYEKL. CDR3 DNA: TGCGCCAGCAGCCAAGATGGGAGGGGACTAGCGGGGGAGACCCAGTACTTC. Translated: CASSQDGRGLAGETQYF.

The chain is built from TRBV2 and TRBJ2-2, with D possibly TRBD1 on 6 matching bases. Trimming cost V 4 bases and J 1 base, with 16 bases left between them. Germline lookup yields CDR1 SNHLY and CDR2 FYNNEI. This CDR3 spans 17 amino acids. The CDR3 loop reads CASSVPPGVMNTGELFF. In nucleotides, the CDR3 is TGTGCCAGCAGTGTTCCCCCAGGGGTGATGAACACCGGGGAGCTGTTTTTT.

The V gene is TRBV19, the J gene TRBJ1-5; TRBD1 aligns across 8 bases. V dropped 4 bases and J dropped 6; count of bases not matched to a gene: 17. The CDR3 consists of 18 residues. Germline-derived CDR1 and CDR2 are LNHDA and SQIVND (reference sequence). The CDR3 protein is CASSTPFIGQGVGQPQHF. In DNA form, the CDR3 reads TGTGCCAGTAGTACACCCTTTATTGGACAGGGTGTGGGTCAGCCCCAGCATTTT.

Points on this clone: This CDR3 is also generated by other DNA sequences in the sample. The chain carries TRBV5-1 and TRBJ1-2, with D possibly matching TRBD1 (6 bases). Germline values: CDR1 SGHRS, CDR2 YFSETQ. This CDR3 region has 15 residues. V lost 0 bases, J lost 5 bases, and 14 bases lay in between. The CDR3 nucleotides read TGCGCCAGCAGCTTGGTCCCAGGGGCGGGGTATGGCTACACCTTC. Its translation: CASSLVPGAGYGYTF.

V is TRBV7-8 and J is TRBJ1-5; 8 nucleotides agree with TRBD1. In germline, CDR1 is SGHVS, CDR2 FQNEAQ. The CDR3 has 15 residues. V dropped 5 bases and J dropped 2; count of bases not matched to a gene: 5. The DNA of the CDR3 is TGTGCCAGCAGCCCTGGACAGGGCCGCAATCAGCCCCAGCATTTT. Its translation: CASSPGQGRNQPQHF.

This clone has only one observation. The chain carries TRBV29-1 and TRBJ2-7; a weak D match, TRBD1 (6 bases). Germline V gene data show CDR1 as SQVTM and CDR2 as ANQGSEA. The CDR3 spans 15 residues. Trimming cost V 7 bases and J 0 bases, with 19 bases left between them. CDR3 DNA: TGCAGCGCCCGGGCCCCAGGACAGTTCTCCTACGAGCAGTACTTC. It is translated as CSARAPGQFSYEQYF.

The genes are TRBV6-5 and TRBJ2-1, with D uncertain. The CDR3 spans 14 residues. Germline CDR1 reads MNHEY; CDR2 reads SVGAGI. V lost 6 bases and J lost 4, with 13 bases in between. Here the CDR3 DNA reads TGTGCCAGCAGAGCCCGGACCCCTTACAATGAGCAGTTCTTC. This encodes CASRARTPYNEQFF.

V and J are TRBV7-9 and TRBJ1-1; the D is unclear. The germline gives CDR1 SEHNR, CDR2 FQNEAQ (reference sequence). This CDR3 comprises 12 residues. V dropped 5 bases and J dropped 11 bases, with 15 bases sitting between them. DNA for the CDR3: TGTGCCAGCAGCGAAAACCAGGTGGATGCTTTCTTT. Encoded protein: CASSENQVDAFF.

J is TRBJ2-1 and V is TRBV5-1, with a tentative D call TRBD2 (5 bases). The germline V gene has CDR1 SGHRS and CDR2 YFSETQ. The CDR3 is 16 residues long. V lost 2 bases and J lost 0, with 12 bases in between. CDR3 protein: CASSLALVSSYNEQFF. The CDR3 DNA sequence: TGCGCCAGCAGCTTAGCACTAGTGAGCTCCTACAATGAGCAGTTCTTC.

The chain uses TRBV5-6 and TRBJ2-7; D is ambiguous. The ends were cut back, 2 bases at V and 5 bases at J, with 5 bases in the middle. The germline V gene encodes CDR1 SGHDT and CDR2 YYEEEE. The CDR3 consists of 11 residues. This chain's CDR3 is CASSLPHEQYF. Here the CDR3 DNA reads TGTGCCAGCAGCTTACCCCACGAGCAGTACTTC. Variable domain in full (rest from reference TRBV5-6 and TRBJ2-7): DAGVTQSPTHLIKTRGQQVTLRCSPKSGHDTVSWYQQALGQGPQFIFQYYEEEERQRGNFPDRFSGHQFPNYSSELNVNALLLGDSALYLCASSLPHEQYFGPGTRLTVT.

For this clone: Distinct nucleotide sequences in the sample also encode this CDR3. This CDR3 is CASSLGQDTDTQYF. Here the CDR3 DNA reads TGCGCCAGCAGCTTGGGACAGGACACAGATACGCAGTATTTT. The rearrangement uses TRBV5-1 and TRBJ2-3; D may be TRBD1 (6 bases). The V gene's germline CDR1 is SGHRS and CDR2 YFSETQ. This CDR3 comprises 14 residues. V lost 0 bases and J 2 bases, leaving 7 bases between the germline ends.

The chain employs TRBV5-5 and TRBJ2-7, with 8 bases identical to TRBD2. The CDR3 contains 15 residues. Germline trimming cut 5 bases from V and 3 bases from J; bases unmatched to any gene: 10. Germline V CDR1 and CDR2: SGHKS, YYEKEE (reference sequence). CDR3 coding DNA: TGTGCCAGCAGGCCCGGGGGGGCGAATCTCTACGAGCAGTACTTC. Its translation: CASRPGGANLYEQYF.

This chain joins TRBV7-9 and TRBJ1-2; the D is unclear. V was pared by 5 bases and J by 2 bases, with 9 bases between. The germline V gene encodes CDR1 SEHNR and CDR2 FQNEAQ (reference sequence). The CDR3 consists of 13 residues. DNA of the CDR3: TGTGCCAGCAGCGCTACAAGGAACTATGGCTACACCTTC. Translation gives CASSATRNYGYTF.

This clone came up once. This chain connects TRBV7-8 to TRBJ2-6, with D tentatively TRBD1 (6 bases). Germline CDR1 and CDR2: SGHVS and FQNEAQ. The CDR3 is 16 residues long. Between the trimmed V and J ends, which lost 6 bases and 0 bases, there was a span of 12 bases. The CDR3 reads CASSRQAISGANVLTF. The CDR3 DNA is TGTGCCAGCAGTCGACAGGCGATCTCTGGGGCCAACGTCCTGACTTTC.

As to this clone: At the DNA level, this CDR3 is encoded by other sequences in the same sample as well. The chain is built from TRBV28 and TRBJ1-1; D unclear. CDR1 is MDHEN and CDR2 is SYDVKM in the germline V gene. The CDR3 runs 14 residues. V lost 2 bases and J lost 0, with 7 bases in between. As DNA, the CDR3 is TGTGCCAGCAGTTTAGGTCGGCTGAACACTGAAGCTTTCTTT. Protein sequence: CASSLGRLNTEAFF.

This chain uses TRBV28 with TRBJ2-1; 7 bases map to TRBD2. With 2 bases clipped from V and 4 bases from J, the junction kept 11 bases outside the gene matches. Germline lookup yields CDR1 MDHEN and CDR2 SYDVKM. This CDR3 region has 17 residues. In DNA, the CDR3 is TGTGCCAGCAGTTTACGAAAGCGGGAAACCCGTTACAATGAGCAGTTCTTC. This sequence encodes CASSLRKRETRYNEQFF.

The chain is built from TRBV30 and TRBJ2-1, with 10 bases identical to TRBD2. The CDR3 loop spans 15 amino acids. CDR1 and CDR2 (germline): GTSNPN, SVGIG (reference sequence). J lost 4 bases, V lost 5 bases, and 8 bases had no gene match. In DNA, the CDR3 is TGTGCCTGGTCCCTTGGGACTAGCGCTTACAATGAGCAGTTCTTC. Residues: CAWSLGTSAYNEQFF.

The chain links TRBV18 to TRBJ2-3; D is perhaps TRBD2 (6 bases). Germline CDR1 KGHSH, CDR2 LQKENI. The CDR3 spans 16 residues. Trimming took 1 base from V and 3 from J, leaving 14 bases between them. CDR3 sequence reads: CASSPQGLEGTDTQYF. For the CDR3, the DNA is TGTGCCAGCTCACCACAGGGGTTGGAGGGAACAGATACGCAGTATTTT.

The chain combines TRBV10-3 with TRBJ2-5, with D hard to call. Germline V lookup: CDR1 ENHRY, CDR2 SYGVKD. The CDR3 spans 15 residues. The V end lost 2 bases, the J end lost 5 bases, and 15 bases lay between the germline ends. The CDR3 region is CAISELGSVGETQYF. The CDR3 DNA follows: TGTGCCATCAGTGAGCTTGGCTCGGTAGGGGAGACCCAGTACTTC.

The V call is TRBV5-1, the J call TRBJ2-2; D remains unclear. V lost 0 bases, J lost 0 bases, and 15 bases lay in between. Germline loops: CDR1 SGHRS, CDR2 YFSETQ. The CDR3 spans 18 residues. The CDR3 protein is CASSLAARRSANTGELFF. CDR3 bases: TGCGCCAGCAGCTTGGCGGCGCGCAGGTCAGCGAACACCGGGGAGCTGTTTTTT.